These T cell receptor beta chains were read from a single sample in a study of metastatic and nonmetastatic thyroid tumors. With MiXCR, TCRdb reprocessed the PCR reads. The sample lists roughly 6,200 clones; about 32% were seen once. Sequenced material: adjacent normal tissue. These receptors were collected from a female donor with papillary thyroid cancer or a benign thyroid nodule (not recorded which). Some clones in this sample may be carry-over from other donors' samples. Each CDR3 is given with its conserved first and last residue. A D gene is named only where the DNA matches it firmly. Expanded clones are given a class, and other clones once, few, many or no size at all.

TRBJ1-1,.,.,TRBV5-1,CASSLVQMSEAFF,TGCGCCAGCAGCTTGGTGCAGATGAGTGAAGCTTTCTTT
TRBJ2-7,.,.,TRBV7-8,CASSLEARLRQYF,TGTGCCAGCAGCTTAGAGGCGCGGCTTAGGCAGTACTTC
TRBJ1-2,large,.,TRBV7-9,CASSSNRDEGYTF,TGTGCCAGCAGCTCCAACAGGGATGAAGGCTACACCTTC
TRBJ2-7,.,.,TRBV7-8,CASSLVGTTYEQYF,TGTGCCAGCAGCTTAGTTGGGACAACCTACGAGCAGTACTTC
TRBJ1-5,few,TRBD1,TRBV2,CASRGGQGNQPQHF,TGTGCCAGCAGGGGGGGACAGGGCAATCAGCCCCAGCATTTT
TRBJ1-2,.,.,TRBV20-1,CSASDTREGYTF,TGCAGTGCTAGCGATACCCGAGAGGGCTACACCTTC
TRBJ1-1,few,TRBD1,TRBV6-1,CASSDLLAGGARWEAFF,TGTGCCAGCAGTGATCTTCTGGCAGGGGGCGCAAGGTGGGAAGCTTTCTTT
TRBJ1-1,.,.,TRBV6-1,CASRTRGRATEAFF,TGTGCCAGCAGAACTAGGGGGAGAGCCACTGAAGCTTTCTTT
TRBJ2-5,.,.,TRBV3-1,CASSQGGETQYF,TGTGCCAGCAGCCAAGGAGGGGAGACCCAGTACTTC
TRBJ2-7,.,.,TRBV7-2,CASSPLGTVSNEQYF,TGTGCCAGCAGCCCTCTCGGGACGGTCTCGAACGAGCAGTACTTC
TRBJ1-1,few,.,TRBV11-1,CASSLIGSSGLTNTEAFF,TGTGCCAGCAGTTTGATCGGTTCCTCGGGACTCACGAACACTGAAGCTTTCTTT
TRBJ2-7,few,TRBD2,TRBV20-1,CSARAPSGGFYEQYF,TGCAGTGCCCGTGCCCCTAGCGGGGGTTTCTACGAGCAGTACTTC
TRBJ2-1,few,.,TRBV2,CASSSGLDEQFF,TGTGCCAGCAGCTCAGGGTTGGATGAGCAGTTCTTC
TRBJ2-7,once,TRBD2,TRBV30,CAWSAGLAGGYEQYF,TGTGCCTGGAGTGCCGGACTAGCGGGGGGTTACGAGCAGTACTTC
TRBJ2-5,.,TRBD1,TRBV7-3,CASSFTGGQETQYF,TGTGCCAGCAGCTTCACAGGGGGGCAAGAGACCCAGTACTTC
TRBJ1-4,once,.,TRBV4-1,CASSQDRQGFNEKLFF,TGCGCCAGCAGCCAAGATCGGCAGGGTTTTAATGAAAAACTGTTTTTT
TRBJ1-1,.,.,TRBV6-5,CASSYSAENTEAFF,TGTGCCAGCAGTTACTCGGCAGAGAACACTGAAGCTTTCTTT
TRBJ2-6,.,TRBD2,TRBV19,CASSIEGLAGGWGANVLTF,TGTGCCAGTAGTATCGAGGGACTAGCGGGAGGATGGGGGGCCAACGTCCTGACTTTC
TRBJ2-5,few,.,TRBV20-1,CSAGRTQYF,TGCAGTGCTGGCCGGACCCAGTACTTC
TRBJ2-1,few,.,TRBV27,CASQKGQYNEQFF,TGTGCCAGCCAAAAAGGACAGTACAATGAGCAGTTCTTC
TRBJ2-5,.,TRBD2,TRBV9,CASSDLTSGFETQYF,TGTGCCAGCAGTGACCTGACTAGCGGGTTTGAGACCCAGTACTTC
TRBJ2-7,.,.,TRBV6-1,CAISVGIQWEQYF,TGTGCCATCTCTGTGGGAATTCAGTGGGAGCAGTACTTC
TRBJ2-7,.,TRBD1,TRBV7-8,CASSSSPGQGVEQYF,TGTGCCAGCAGCTCGAGTCCGGGACAGGGTGTCGAGCAGTACTTC
TRBJ2-3,.,.,TRBV5-1,CASSLDPQGSSTDTQYF,TGCGCCAGCAGCTTGGACCCACAGGGATCTAGCACAGATACGCAGTATTTT
TRBJ2-7,large,.,TRBV20-1,CSARGETYEQYF,TGCAGTGCTAGAGGGGAGACCTACGAGCAGTACTTC
TRBJ2-7,.,TRBD2,TRBV6-9,CASPRTSPLGEQYF,TGTGCCAGCCCCCGGACTAGTCCCTTGGGGGAGCAGTACTTC
TRBJ2-7,few,.,TRBV7-2,CASSFYISYEQYF,TGTGCCAGCAGCTTTTATATTTCCTACGAGCAGTACTTC
TRBJ2-5,.,TRBD2,TRBV5-1,CASSFGTSGGMETQYF,TGCGCCAGCAGCTTTGGGACTAGCGGGGGGATGGAGACCCAGTACTTC
TRBJ2-7,.,.,TRBV19,CASSSRQASSYDQYF,TGTGCCAGTAGTTCTAGACAGGCTAGCTCCTACGATCAGTACTTC
TRBJ2-7,.,.,TRBV20-1,CSAREGLAGFSYEQYF,TGCAGTGCTAGAGAGGGTCTGGCGGGCTTCTCCTACGAGCAGTACTTC
TRBJ1-6,once,TRBD1,TRBV20-1,CSASGTAFNSYNSPLHF,TGCAGTGCTAGCGGGACAGCATTTAACTCCTATAATTCACCCCTCCACTTT
TRBJ2-1,few,.,TRBV20-1,CSASKGTDNEQFF,TGCAGTGCTAGCAAAGGGACCGACAATGAGCAGTTCTTC
TRBJ2-1,.,TRBD1,TRBV20-1,CSARGTGAYNEQFF,TGCAGTGCTAGAGGGACAGGGGCATACAATGAGCAGTTCTTC
TRBJ1-6,few,.,TRBV6-2/TRBV6-3,CASSSAGSSSNSPLHF,TGTGCCAGCAGTTCGGCAGGGAGTTCTAGTAATTCACCCCTCCACTTT
TRBJ2-5,.,.,TRBV27,CASSPRTDQETQYF,TGTGCCAGCAGCCCCCGGACAGATCAAGAGACCCAGTACTTC
TRBJ2-7,.,.,TRBV11-3,CASSLSPQIFEQYF,TGTGCCAGCAGCTTATCGCCCCAGATCTTCGAGCAGTACTTC
TRBJ2-7,.,TRBD1,TRBV19,CASSRTGGSYEQYF,TGTGCCAGTAGCCGGACAGGGGGCTCCTACGAGCAGTACTTC